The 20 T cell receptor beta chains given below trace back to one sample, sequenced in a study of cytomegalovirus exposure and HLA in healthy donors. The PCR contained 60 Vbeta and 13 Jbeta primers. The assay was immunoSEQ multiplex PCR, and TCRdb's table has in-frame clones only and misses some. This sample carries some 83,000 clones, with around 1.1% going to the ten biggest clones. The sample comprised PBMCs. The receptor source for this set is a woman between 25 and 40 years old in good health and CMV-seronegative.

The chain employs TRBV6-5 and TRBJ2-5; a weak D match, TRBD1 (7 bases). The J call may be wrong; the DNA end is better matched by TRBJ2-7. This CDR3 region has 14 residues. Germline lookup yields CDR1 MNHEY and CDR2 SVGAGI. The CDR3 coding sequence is TGTGCCAGCAGTTACCAGGGGGGACCCTACGAGCAGTACTTC. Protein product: CASSYQGGPYEQYF.

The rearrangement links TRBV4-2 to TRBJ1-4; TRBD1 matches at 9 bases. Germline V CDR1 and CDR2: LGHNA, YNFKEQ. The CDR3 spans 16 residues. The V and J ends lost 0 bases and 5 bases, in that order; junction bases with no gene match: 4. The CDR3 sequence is CASSQEPGQGNEKLFF. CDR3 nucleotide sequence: TGTGCCAGCAGCCAAGAGCCGGGACAGGGCAATGAAAAACTGTTTTTT.

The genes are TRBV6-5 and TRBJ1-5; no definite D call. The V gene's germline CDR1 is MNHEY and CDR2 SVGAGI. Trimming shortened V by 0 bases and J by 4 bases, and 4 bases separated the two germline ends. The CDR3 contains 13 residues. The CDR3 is CASSYSQNQPQHF. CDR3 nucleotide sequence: TGTGCCAGCAGTTACTCACAGAATCAGCCCCAGCATTTT.

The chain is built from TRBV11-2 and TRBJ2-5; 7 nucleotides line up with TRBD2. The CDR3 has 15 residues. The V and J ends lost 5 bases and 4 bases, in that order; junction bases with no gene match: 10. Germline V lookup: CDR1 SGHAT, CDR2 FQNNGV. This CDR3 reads CASSARLAEVETQYF. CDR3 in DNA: TGTGCCAGCAGCGCTCGACTAGCAGAAGTAGAGACCCAGTACTTC.

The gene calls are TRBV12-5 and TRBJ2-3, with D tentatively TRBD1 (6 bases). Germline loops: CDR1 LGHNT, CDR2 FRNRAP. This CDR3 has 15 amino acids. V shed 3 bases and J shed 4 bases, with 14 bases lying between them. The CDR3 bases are TGTGCTAGTGGTTTAACAGGGCGAAGGGCAGATACGCAGTATTTT. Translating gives CASGLTGRRADTQYF.

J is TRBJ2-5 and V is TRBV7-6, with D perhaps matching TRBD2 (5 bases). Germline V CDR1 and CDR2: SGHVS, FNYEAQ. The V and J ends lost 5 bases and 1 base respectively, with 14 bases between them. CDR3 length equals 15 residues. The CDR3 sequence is CASSLESGTQETQYF. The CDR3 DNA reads TGTGCCAGCAGCCTGGAAAGCGGAACCCAAGAGACCCAGTACTTC.

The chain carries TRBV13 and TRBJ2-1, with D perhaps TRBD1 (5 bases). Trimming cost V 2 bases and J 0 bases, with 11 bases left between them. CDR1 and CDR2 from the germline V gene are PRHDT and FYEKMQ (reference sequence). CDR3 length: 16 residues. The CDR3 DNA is TGTGCCAGCAGCTTATGGGGCGTTAGCTCCTACAATGAGCAGTTCTTC. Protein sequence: CASSLWGVSSYNEQFF.

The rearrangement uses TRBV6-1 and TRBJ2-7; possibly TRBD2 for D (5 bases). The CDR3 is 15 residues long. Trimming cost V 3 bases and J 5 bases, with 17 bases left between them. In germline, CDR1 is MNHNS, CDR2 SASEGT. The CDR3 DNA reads TGTGCCAGCAGTGACTCCGGGAAGCCAAGCAACGAGCAGTACTTC. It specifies CASSDSGKPSNEQYF.

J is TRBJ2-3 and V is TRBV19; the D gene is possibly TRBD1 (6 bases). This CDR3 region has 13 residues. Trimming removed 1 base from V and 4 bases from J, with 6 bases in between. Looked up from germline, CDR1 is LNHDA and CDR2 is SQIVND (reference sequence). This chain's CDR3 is CASSIAGADTQYF. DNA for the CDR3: TGTGCCAGTAGTATAGCAGGGGCAGATACGCAGTATTTT.

This CDR3 reads CASSPLPGQGAKRRGAFF. The CDR3 nucleotides read TGTGCCAGCAGCCCACTCCCGGGACAGGGGGCCAAGAGGAGGGGGGCTTTCTTT. The rearrangement links TRBV2 to TRBJ1-1; 12 bases align to TRBD1. Losses at the gene ends were 6 bases for V and 11 bases for J; bases not matched to a gene: 22. The V gene's germline CDR1 is SNHLY and CDR2 FYNNEI. The CDR3 is made up of 18 amino acids.

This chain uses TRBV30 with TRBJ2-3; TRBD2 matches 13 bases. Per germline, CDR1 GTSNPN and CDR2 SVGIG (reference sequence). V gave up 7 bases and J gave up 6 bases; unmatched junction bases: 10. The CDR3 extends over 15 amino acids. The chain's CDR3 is CAFGLAGANWDTQYF. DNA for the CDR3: TGTGCCTTTGGACTAGCGGGGGCCAACTGGGATACGCAGTATTTT. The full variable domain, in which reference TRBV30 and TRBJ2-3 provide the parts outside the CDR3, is SQTIHQWPATLVQPVGSPLSLECTVEGTSNPNLYWYRQAAGRGLQLLFYSVGIGQISSEVPQNLSASRPQDRQFILSSKKLLLSDSGFYLCAFGLAGANWDTQYFGPGTRLTVL.

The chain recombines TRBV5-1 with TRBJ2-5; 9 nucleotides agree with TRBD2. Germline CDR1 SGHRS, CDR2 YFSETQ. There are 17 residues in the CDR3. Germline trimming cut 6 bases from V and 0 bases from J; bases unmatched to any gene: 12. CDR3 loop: CASTFFKAGGNQETQYF. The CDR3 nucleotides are TGCGCCAGCACCTTTTTTAAAGCGGGGGGTAACCAAGAGACCCAGTACTTC.

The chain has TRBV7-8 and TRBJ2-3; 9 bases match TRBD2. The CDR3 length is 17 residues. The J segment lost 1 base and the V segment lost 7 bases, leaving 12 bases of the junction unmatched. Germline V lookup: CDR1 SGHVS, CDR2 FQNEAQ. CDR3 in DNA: TGTGCCAGCATCCCACACCGGGGACTAGCACGCACAGATACGCAGTATTTT. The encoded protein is CASIPHRGLARTDTQYF.

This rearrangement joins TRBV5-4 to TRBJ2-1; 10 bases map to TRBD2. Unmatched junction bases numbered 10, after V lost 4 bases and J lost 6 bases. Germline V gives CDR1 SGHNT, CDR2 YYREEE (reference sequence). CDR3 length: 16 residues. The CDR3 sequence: CASSLKAGGRGNEQFF. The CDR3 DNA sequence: TGTGCCAGCAGCCTAAAAGCGGGAGGGCGGGGCAATGAGCAGTTCTTC.

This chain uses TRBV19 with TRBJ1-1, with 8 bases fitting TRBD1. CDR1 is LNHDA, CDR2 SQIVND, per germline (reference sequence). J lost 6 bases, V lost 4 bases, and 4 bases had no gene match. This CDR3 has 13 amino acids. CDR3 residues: CASSTRGPSEAFF. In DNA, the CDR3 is TGTGCCAGTAGTACCAGGGGGCCCTCTGAAGCTTTCTTT.

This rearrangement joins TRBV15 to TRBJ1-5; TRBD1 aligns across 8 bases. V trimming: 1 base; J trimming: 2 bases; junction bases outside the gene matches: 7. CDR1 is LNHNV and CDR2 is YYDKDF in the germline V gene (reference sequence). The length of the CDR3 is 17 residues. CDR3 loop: CATSRGRQGMGNQPQHF. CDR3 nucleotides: TGTGCCACCAGCAGAGGTAGACAGGGGATGGGCAATCAGCCCCAGCATTTT.

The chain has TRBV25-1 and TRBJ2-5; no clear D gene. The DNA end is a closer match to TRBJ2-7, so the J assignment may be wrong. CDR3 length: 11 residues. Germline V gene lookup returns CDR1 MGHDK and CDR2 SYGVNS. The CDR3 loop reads CASTSSYEQYF. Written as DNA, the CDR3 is TGTGCCAGCACCTCCTCCTACGAGCAGTACTTC.

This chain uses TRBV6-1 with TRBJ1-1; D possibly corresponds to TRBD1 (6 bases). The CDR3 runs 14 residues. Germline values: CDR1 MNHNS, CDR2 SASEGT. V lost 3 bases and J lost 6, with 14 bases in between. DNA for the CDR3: TGTGCCAGCAGTGATTCAGGGGCTGAGTCTGAAGCTTTCTTT. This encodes CASSDSGAESEAFF.

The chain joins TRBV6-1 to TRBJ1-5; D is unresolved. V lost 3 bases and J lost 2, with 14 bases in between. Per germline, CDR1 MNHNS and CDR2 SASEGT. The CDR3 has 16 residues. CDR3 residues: CASSDAAASGNQPQHF. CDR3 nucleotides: TGTGCCAGCAGTGACGCGGCAGCCTCGGGCAATCAGCCCCAGCATTTT.

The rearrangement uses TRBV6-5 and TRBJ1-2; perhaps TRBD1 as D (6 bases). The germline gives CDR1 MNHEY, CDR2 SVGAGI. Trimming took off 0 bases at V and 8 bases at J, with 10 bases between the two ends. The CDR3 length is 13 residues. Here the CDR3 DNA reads TGTGCCAGCAGTTACTCCACAGGGTTGGGCTACACCTTC. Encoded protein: CASSYSTGLGYTF.